This TCR beta chain emerged from a study of CD8 T cells in Susac syndrome. Through negative isolation, CD4+ and CD8+ T cells were obtained, while TEMRA cells were enriched using FACS. A quantity of about 0.5 to 1 ug RNA underwent reverse transcription using random hexamers. Amplification of TCR beta CDR3 by immunoSEQ multiplex PCR spanned 54 Vbeta and 13 Jbeta. TCRdb used MiXCR to reprocess the immunoSEQ multiplex PCR reads, holding one entry per CDR3 protein. The table records over 70,000 distinct CDR3 sequences, about 96% of them present only once. Points from the study as a whole: CD8+ clonal expansion in Susac peaked in TEMRA cells and active patients.

Remarks on this clonotype: Its cognate antigen is unknown.

The sample taken for sequencing was CD8+ T cells from PBMCs. This TCR derives from a human donor with Susac syndrome.

The CDR3 nucleotides are TGTGCCAGCAGCTTAGATCGGGGTCCATACGAGCAGTACTTC. It specifies CASSLDRGPYEQYF. This chain connects TRBV11-3 to TRBJ2-7; tentative D call: TRBD2 (5 bases). This CDR3 has 14 residues. V lost 0 bases and J lost 4, with 10 bases in between. Germline loops: CDR1 SGHNT, CDR2 YENEEA.